The 27 T cell receptor beta chains given below trace back to one sample, sequenced in a study of radiation and T cells in renal cell carcinoma. Profiling relied on immunoSEQ multiplex PCR, and the TCRdb table lists in-frame clones only, not all of them. Of about 22,000 clones in the sample, 40% to 55% were seen once. The treatment was: 15 Gy SBRT to primary tumor, nephrectomy 4 weeks later. Sequencing was performed on tumor tissue, taken from a patient whose treatment included radiotherapy and nephrectomy. The receptors shown here come from a woman aged 45-60 years with renal cell carcinoma.

The chain joins TRBV30 to TRBJ2-1; 9 bases fit TRBD1. CDR3 length equals 13 residues. With 4 bases clipped from V and 6 bases from J, the junction kept 4 bases outside the gene matches. The germline gives CDR1 GTSNPN, CDR2 SVGIG (reference sequence). Written as DNA, the CDR3 is TGTGCCTGGATTGGGACAGGGTTCAATGAGCAGTTCTTC. Translated, it gives CAWIGTGFNEQFF. Full variable domain (missing parts from reference TRBV30 and TRBJ2-1): SQTIHQWPATLVQPVGSPLSLECTVEGTSNPNLYWYRQAAGRGLQLLFYSVGIGQISSEVPQNLSASRPQDRQFILSSKKLLLSDSGFYLCAWIGTGFNEQFFGPGTRLTVL.

This clone was observed a few times. The rearrangement links TRBV7-8 to TRBJ2-7, with D perhaps given as TRBD1 or TRBD2 (6 bases each). The V gene's germline CDR1 is SGHVS and CDR2 FQNEAQ. V dropped 0 bases and J dropped 9 bases, with 18 bases sitting between them. The CDR3 runs to 15 residues. The CDR3 here is CASSLAGGLLERQYF. CDR3 nucleotide sequence: TGTGCCAGCAGCTTAGCGGGGGGCCTCCTCGAGCGGCAGTACTTC.

This rearrangement joins TRBV14 to TRBJ2-2; 7 nucleotides agree with TRBD1. This CDR3 has 16 amino acids. The germline V gene has CDR1 SGHDN and CDR2 FVKESK. The V segment lost 4 bases and the J segment 0 bases; nucleotides outside the gene matches: 5. The DNA for the CDR3 is TGTGCCAGCAGCCTGCCCACAGGGGCGAACACCGGGGAGCTGTTTTTT. It encodes CASSLPTGANTGELFF. Filled out from reference TRBV14 and TRBJ2-2, the complete variable domain reads EAGVTQFPSHSVIEKGQTVTLRCDPISGHDNLYWYRRVMGKEIKFLLHFVKESKQDESGMPNNRFLAERTGGTYSTLKVQPAELEDSGVYFCASSLPTGANTGELFFGEGSRLTVL.

The CDR3 DNA follows: TGTGCCAGTAGCCGTGGAACTCCAGGGGGCGTTGTCACTGAAGCTTTCTTT. This sequence encodes CASSRGTPGGVVTEAFF. The rearrangement joins TRBV19 to TRBJ1-1; 8 bases match TRBD1. The junction had 16 bases not matched to a gene; V was cut back by 6 bases and J by 4 bases. The CDR3 is 17 residues long. Germline lookup yields CDR1 LNHDA and CDR2 SQIVND (reference sequence).

The chain combines TRBV19 with TRBJ1-6, with no clear D. CDR1 and CDR2 from the germline V gene are LNHDA and SQIVND (reference sequence). The CDR3 is 16 residues long. V shed 4 bases and J shed 3 bases, with 13 bases lying between them. For the CDR3, the DNA is TGTGCCAGTAGTAGGATGGACCGAGACTATAATTCACCCCTCCACTTT. This encodes CASSRMDRDYNSPLHF.

This clone has only a few counts. The gene calls are TRBV5-1 and TRBJ2-2; no clear D gene. This CDR3 is built from 12 residues. In germline, CDR1 is SGHRS, CDR2 YFSETQ. The V gene lost 0 bases and the J gene lost 6 bases, with 3 bases spanning the gap. The CDR3: CASSLGPGELFF. The CDR3 nucleotides read TGCGCCAGCAGCTTGGGTCCCGGGGAGCTGTTTTTT.

The CDR3 bases are TGTGCCAGCAGCGTAGCCGGGACAAGTAATGAAAAACTGTTTTTT. This sequence encodes CASSVAGTSNEKLFF. J is TRBJ1-4 and V is TRBV9; a possible D gene is TRBD1 (6 bases). The CDR3 consists of 15 residues. Trimming took off 0 bases at V and 4 bases at J, with 10 bases between the two ends. Germline CDR1 reads SGDLS; CDR2 reads YYNGEE.

This chain links TRBV30 with TRBJ2-7, with D uncertain. The germline V gene has CDR1 GTSNPN and CDR2 SVGIG (reference sequence). The ends were cut back, 0 bases at V and 1 base at J, with 4 bases in the middle. CDR3 length equals 12 residues. Here the CDR3 reads CAWSVQSYEQYF. Here the CDR3 DNA reads TGTGCCTGGAGTGTACAGTCCTACGAGCAGTACTTC.

The chain combines TRBV5-1 with TRBJ2-3; D is possibly TRBD2 (6 bases). The CDR3 is 14 amino acids. Germline lookup yields CDR1 SGHRS and CDR2 YFSETQ. V was cut by 4 bases and J by 0 bases, with 9 bases left in between. The CDR3 here is CASSLGLSTDTQYF. CDR3 in DNA: TGCGCCAGCAGCCTGGGACTGAGCACAGATACGCAGTATTTT.

This clone has just one count. This rearrangement joins TRBV19 to TRBJ2-2; 8 nucleotides agree with TRBD1. The CDR3 has 13 amino acids. Germline values: CDR1 LNHDA, CDR2 SQIVND (reference sequence). V shed 7 bases and J 5 bases; nucleotides not matched to a gene: 3. The CDR3, as DNA: TGTGCCAGTACCCGGACAGGGACCGGGGAGCTGTTTTTT. Its translation is CASTRTGTGELFF.

The rearrangement uses TRBV11-1 and TRBJ2-7; 7 bases are a match to TRBD1. The J segment lost 5 bases and the V segment lost 4 bases, leaving 8 bases of the junction unmatched. This CDR3 region has 14 residues. CDR1 and CDR2 from the germline V gene are SGHAT and FQDESV (reference sequence). In nucleotides, the CDR3 is TGTGCCAGCAGCTCTCCCGACAGGGCCCACGAGCAGTACTTC. Its protein is CASSSPDRAHEQYF.

V is TRBV27 and J is TRBJ1-1; weak D call: TRBD1 (5 bases). The CDR3 extends over 14 amino acids. CDR1 is MNHEY and CDR2 is SMNVEV in the germline V gene (reference sequence). The V gene lost 5 bases and the J gene lost 6 bases, with 16 bases spanning the gap. CDR3 nucleotides: TGTGCCAGCAGTCCCCAGGGATCGATCCCTGAAGCTTTCTTT. It translates to CASSPQGSIPEAFF.

The chain joins TRBV5-4 to TRBJ2-2; 9 nucleotides match TRBD2. V was clipped by 2 bases and J by 4 bases; unmatched bases: 6. The CDR3 loop spans 16 amino acids. CDR1 and CDR2 from the germline V gene are SGHNT and YYREEE (reference sequence). As DNA, the CDR3 is TGTGCCAGCAGCTTACGCCTAGCGGGGATCACCGGGGAGCTGTTTTTT. Protein sequence: CASSLRLAGITGELFF.

This chain joins TRBV5-6 and TRBJ1-2, with TRBD1 identical over 8 bases. CDR3 size: 15 residues. With V trimmed by 1 base and J by 8 bases, 10 bases remained unmatched. Germline V gene sequence: CDR1 SGHDT, CDR2 YYEEEE. The CDR3 DNA reads TGTGCCAGCAGCTTGCGCACAGGGGGGGCGGGAGGCTACACCTTC. Translated, it gives CASSLRTGGAGGYTF.

The genes are TRBV30 and TRBJ1-2; possible D gene TRBD1, 5 bases. Germline CDR1 GTSNPN, CDR2 SVGIG (reference sequence). Between the trimmed V and J ends, which lost 4 bases and 4 bases, there was a span of 16 bases. The CDR3 covers 14 residues. The CDR3 sequence: CAWMLKGKAYGYTF. Here the CDR3 DNA reads TGTGCCTGGATGCTAAAGGGGAAGGCCTATGGCTACACCTTC. The full variable domain, rest sourced from reference TRBV30 and TRBJ1-2, is SQTIHQWPATLVQPVGSPLSLECTVEGTSNPNLYWYRQAAGRGLQLLFYSVGIGQISSEVPQNLSASRPQDRQFILSSKKLLLSDSGFYLCAWMLKGKAYGYTFGSGTRLTVV.

This clone counts as medium-sized. This chain links TRBV7-8 with TRBJ2-7; D is unresolved. The germline gives CDR1 SGHVS, CDR2 FQNEAQ. V gave up 1 base and J gave up 3 bases, with 7 bases separating them. This CDR3 contains 13 residues. The CDR3 sequence: CASSLGQHYEQYF. CDR3 nucleotide sequence: TGTGCCAGCAGCTTAGGGCAGCACTACGAGCAGTACTTC.

The chain joins TRBV5-1 to TRBJ2-6; possible D gene TRBD1, 5 bases. Germline values: CDR1 SGHRS, CDR2 YFSETQ. This CDR3 has 16 residues. V shed 2 bases and J shed 0 bases, with 9 bases lying between them. The CDR3: CASSFQGGSGANVLTF. CDR3 in DNA: TGCGCCAGCAGCTTCCAGGGTGGCTCTGGGGCCAACGTCCTGACTTTC.

The chain uses TRBV6-1 and TRBJ2-7; D gene uncertain. Trimming removed 4 bases at V and 4 bases at J, with 2 bases between. Germline assignment: CDR1 MNHNS and CDR2 SASEGT. This CDR3 comprises 10 residues. This CDR3 reads CASSAYEQYF. The CDR3 nucleotides are TGTGCCAGCAGTGCTTACGAGCAGTACTTC.

V usage is TRBV6-5 and J usage is TRBJ1-1, with unresolved D. V lost 0 bases and J 5 bases, leaving 10 bases between the germline ends. CDR1 MNHEY and CDR2 SVGAGI come from the germline V gene. The CDR3 runs 14 residues. CDR3 sequence: CASSYSKGETEAFF. DNA for the CDR3: TGTGCCAGCAGTTACTCAAAGGGAGAGACTGAAGCTTTCTTT.

In its sample, this clone was seen a few times. The chain uses TRBV6-1 and TRBJ2-7, with TRBD1 matching 8 bases. Germline-derived CDR1 and CDR2 are MNHNS and SASEGT. The J segment lost 3 bases and the V segment lost 2 bases, leaving 15 bases of the junction unmatched. This CDR3 contains 18 residues. CDR3 bases: TGTGCCAGCAGTGAAAGGCTTGGCGGACAGGGCATATACTACGAGCAGTACTTC. Translating it yields CASSERLGGQGIYYEQYF.

This clone appeared a few times. This rearrangement joins TRBV7-2 to TRBJ2-7; TRBD2 might be the D (6 bases). The ends were cut back, 6 bases at V and 5 bases at J, with 20 bases in the middle. This CDR3 has 15 residues. The germline gives CDR1 SGHTA, CDR2 FQGNSA. CDR3 in DNA: TGTGCCAGCAGTCCGCAGGTGGCTAGCGATAACGAGCAGTACTTC. This codes for CASSPQVASDNEQYF.

This clone was picked up a small number of times. V gene TRBV4-3 combines with J gene TRBJ1-4; weak D call: TRBD1 (5 bases). The germline gives CDR1 LGHNA, CDR2 YSLEER. The CDR3 extends over 16 amino acids. V lost 0 bases and J lost 12, with 20 bases in between. CDR3 amino acids: CASSQDRAGGVAELFF. The DNA of the CDR3 is TGCGCCAGCAGCCAAGATAGGGCAGGAGGGGTTGCAGAACTGTTTTTT.

V gene TRBV7-2 combines with J gene TRBJ1-2; D is possibly TRBD1 (5 bases). The length of the CDR3 is 13 residues. Germline lookup yields CDR1 SGHTA and CDR2 FQGNSA. Trimming removed 5 bases at V and 2 bases at J, with 9 bases between. The CDR3 nucleotides are TGTGCCAGCAGCCTAAGACAGAACTATGGCTACACCTTC. The encoded protein is CASSLRQNYGYTF.

The V and J genes are TRBV5-8 and TRBJ2-2; 9 bases align to TRBD1. J gave up 5 bases and V 2 bases, and 7 bases lay outside the gene matches. The germline V gene encodes CDR1 SGHTS and CDR2 YDEGEE. The CDR3 is 16 amino acids. The CDR3 DNA is TGTGCCAGCAGCTTTACAGGGGGCTGGGGGACCGGGGAGCTGTTTTTT. Residues: CASSFTGGWGTGELFF. Drawing the rest from reference TRBV5-8 and TRBJ2-2, the complete variable domain is EAGVTQSPTHLIKTRGQQATLRCSPISGHTSVYWYQQALGLGLQFLLWYDEGEERNRGNFPPRFSGRQFPNYSSELNVNALELEDSALYLCASSFTGGWGTGELFFGEGSRLTVL.

On this clone itself: The germline gene is not matched at one end of the junction; a read error may be the cause. This rearrangement joins TRBV11-2 to TRBJ2-3; D might be TRBD1 (5 bases). Germline V CDR1 and CDR2: SGHAT, FQNNGV. This CDR3 spans 16 amino acids. The CDR3, as DNA: TGCGCCAGCAGCCAAGATCGTGGCAGGGGCACAGATACGCAGTATTTT. Amino acids: CASSQDRGRGTDTQYF.

This clone was observed at least ten times. The chain has TRBV4-3 and TRBJ1-1, with D tentatively TRBD1 (5 bases). The CDR3 consists of 14 residues. Germline CDR1 LGHNA, CDR2 YSLEER. Trimming took off 6 bases at V and 0 bases at J, with 11 bases between the two ends. As DNA, the CDR3 is TGCGCCAGCAGTCCAGACAGCCTGAACACTGAAGCTTTCTTT. It codes for CASSPDSLNTEAFF.

The CDR3 coding sequence is TGTGCCAGCAGACCCGGGACAGGGGGGGAAGGGTACACCTTC. This codes for CASRPGTGGEGYTF. The chain joins TRBV6-5 to TRBJ1-2; 11 bases align to TRBD1. The CDR3 contains 14 residues. Germline CDR1 is MNHEY and CDR2 is SVGAGI. Unmatched junction bases numbered 11, after V lost 6 bases and J lost 11 bases.